These 21 T cell receptor beta chains originate from one sample sequenced in a study of T cells in Graves' hyperthyroidism and ophthalmopathy. Researchers amplified the TCR beta CDR3 regions from RNA transcripts. A set of HTBI primers served as the primers for a first-round RT-PCR of the TCR CDR3. Each CDR3 protein is one row after TCRdb ran MiXCR on the multiplex PCR reads. The repertoire holds over 500,000 distinct CDR3 sequences, with 15% to 20% as singletons. Sequenced sample: blood. The receptors derive from a woman younger than 45 with Graves' ophthalmopathy.

The rearrangement uses TRBV28 and TRBJ2-3; D unresolved. Germline V gene data show CDR1 as MDHEN and CDR2 as SYDVKM. CDR3 length: 10 residues. V was pared by 7 bases and J by 5 bases, with 4 bases between. This CDR3 is CASKGDTQYF. The CDR3 nucleotides read TGTGCCAGCAAAGGAGATACGCAGTATTTT.

The V and J genes are TRBV20-1 and TRBJ1-2; no clear D gene. V was pared by 6 bases and J by 7 bases, with 21 bases between. From germline, CDR1 is DFQATT and CDR2 SNEGSKA (reference sequence). The CDR3 loop spans 14 amino acids. CDR3 sequence: CSAKTARQLGGYTF. CDR3 coding DNA: TGCAGTGCCAAAACAGCCCGGCAGCTCGGTGGCTACACCTTC.

This clonotype was counted at least ten times. The gene calls are TRBV28 and TRBJ1-1; no firm D call. V was clipped by 6 bases and J by 5 bases, with 7 bases between them. CDR3 length: 11 residues. Germline assignment: CDR1 MDHEN and CDR2 SYDVKM. The CDR3 region is CASRRQTEAFF. DNA for the CDR3: TGTGCCAGCAGGCGACAAACTGAAGCTTTCTTT.

The sample holds many counts of this clonotype. The chain joins TRBV5-1 to TRBJ2-1; D remains ambiguous. Germline V lookup: CDR1 SGHRS, CDR2 YFSETQ. The CDR3 contains 15 residues. Between the trimmed V and J ends, which lost 2 bases and 4 bases, there was a span of 13 bases. CDR3 sequence: CASSLAITQYNEQFF. As DNA, the CDR3 is TGCGCCAGCAGCTTAGCCATAACCCAGTACAATGAGCAGTTCTTC.

This clonotype has at least ten counts. The rearrangement uses TRBV4-3 and TRBJ1-1; D perhaps matches TRBD1 (6 bases). The CDR3 consists of 14 residues. Per germline, CDR1 LGHNA and CDR2 YSLEER. The germline V and J ends were trimmed by 0 bases and 3 bases, with 8 bases remaining between them. CDR3 sequence: CASSQEGHYTEAFF. CDR3 nucleotides: TGCGCCAGCAGCCAAGAGGGACATTACACTGAAGCTTTCTTT.

The genes are TRBV19 and TRBJ1-1, with 9 bases identical to TRBD1. This CDR3 has 14 residues. The germline V gene has CDR1 LNHDA and CDR2 SQIVND (reference sequence). V was clipped by 5 bases and J by 10 bases; unmatched bases: 11. CDR3 sequence (DNA): TGTGCCAGTAGTGACGGACAGGGGTTTCTGGGAGCTTTCTTT. This gives the protein CASSDGQGFLGAFF.

The sample holds many counts of this clonotype. This chain joins TRBV11-2 and TRBJ1-2; D is unresolved. The germline V and J ends were trimmed by 1 base and 2 bases, with 11 bases remaining between them. CDR1 and CDR2 (germline): SGHAT, FQNNGV. The CDR3 covers 15 residues. The CDR3 reads CASSLGVGLNYGYTF. CDR3 nucleotide sequence: TGTGCCAGCAGCTTAGGGGTAGGCTTAAACTATGGCTACACCTTC.

The sample holds one count of this clonotype. J is TRBJ2-1 and V is TRBV7-8; D perhaps matches TRBD2 (7 bases). V shed 3 bases and J shed 3 bases, with 21 bases lying between them. The V gene's germline CDR1 is SGHVS and CDR2 FQNEAQ. The CDR3 runs 18 residues. CDR3 in DNA: TGTGCCAGCAGCTTGGGTTTAGCGGGCGGAGGGGGCTACAATGAGCAGTTCTTC. Translating it yields CASSLGLAGGGGYNEQFF.

This clonotype was seen ten or more times. The V gene is TRBV27, the J gene TRBJ2-1, with D unresolved. The CDR3 is 12 amino acids. Looked up from germline, CDR1 is MNHEY and CDR2 is SMNVEV (reference sequence). V was trimmed by 8 bases and J by 7 bases, leaving 12 bases between them. The CDR3 spells CASGHSGNEQFF. The CDR3 nucleotides read TGTGCCAGCGGTCATTCCGGAAATGAGCAGTTCTTC.

Note on this clonotype: A far bigger clonotype differs at one base, so this is likely a read error. The chain carries TRBV28 and TRBJ2-1; D is unresolved. Germline V lookup: CDR1 MDHEN, CDR2 SYDVKM. The CDR3 runs to 13 residues. CDR3 protein: CASSLAVYNEQSF. DNA for the CDR3: TGTGCCAGCAGTTTAGCAGTTTACAATGAGCAGTCCTTC.

This clonotype was counted ten times or more. The V call is TRBV28, the J call TRBJ2-6, with D uncertain. Germline assignment: CDR1 MDHEN and CDR2 SYDVKM. The germline V and J ends were trimmed by 6 bases and 1 base, with 10 bases remaining between them. This CDR3 spans 15 amino acids. The CDR3 loop is CASSILGSGANVLTF. CDR3 nucleotides: TGTGCCAGCAGCATACTCGGTTCTGGGGCCAACGTCCTGACTTTC.

This clonotype was recorded many times. The chain combines TRBV7-2 with TRBJ2-3; no definite D call. The CDR3 contains 15 residues. Per the germline V gene, CDR1 is SGHTA and CDR2 is FQGNSA. The V and J ends lost 5 bases and 0 bases respectively, with 12 bases between them. This chain's CDR3 is CASSAQLPSTDTQYF. The DNA for the CDR3 is TGTGCCAGCAGCGCGCAGCTACCTAGCACAGATACGCAGTATTTT.

As regards this clonotype: Germline and junction disagree at one end, which may indicate a read error. The V call is TRBV7-2, the J call TRBJ2-7; D might be TRBD1 or TRBD2, each matching 6 bases. The CDR3 totals 14 residues. CDR1 SGHTA and CDR2 FQGNSA come from the germline V gene. The DNA for the CDR3 is TGTGCCAGCAGCTTGGGGGGCAAGGGCTACAAGCAGTACTTC. Amino acid sequence: CASSLGGKGYKQYF.

This clonotype has more than one count but fewer than ten. V and J are TRBV7-9 and TRBJ2-2; TRBD2 aligns across 15 bases. The germline V gene encodes CDR1 SEHNR and CDR2 FQNEAQ (reference sequence). V shed 5 bases and J 3 bases; nucleotides not matched to a gene: 7. This CDR3 has 18 amino acids. In nucleotides, the CDR3 is TGTGCCAGCAGCCCCGGGACTAGCGGGAGGTTGTACACCGGGGAGCTGTTTTTT. Its translation: CASSPGTSGRLYTGELFF.

This clonotype was counted at least ten times. Here the CDR3 reads CASSPNRDREGYTF. DNA of the CDR3: TGTGCCAGCAGTCCGAATCGGGACAGGGAGGGCTACACCTTC. The genes are TRBV27 and TRBJ1-2, with 9 bases matching TRBD1. The CDR3 length is 14 residues. Germline V gene data show CDR1 as MNHEY and CDR2 as SMNVEV (reference sequence). The V and J ends lost 5 bases and 8 bases, in that order; junction bases with no gene match: 9.

This clonotype was seen many times. The chain recombines TRBV7-9 with TRBJ2-5; D is perhaps TRBD1 (6 bases). The CDR3 consists of 15 residues. Trimming left V 7 bases short and J 5 bases short, with 20 bases between. The germline V gene encodes CDR1 SEHNR and CDR2 FQNEAQ (reference sequence). The DNA for the CDR3 is TGTGCCAGCACCTCACAGGGTGGGGTTTGGGAGACCCAGTACTTC. Encoded protein: CASTSQGGVWETQYF. The variable domain in full, completed from reference TRBV7-9 and TRBJ2-5, reads DTGVSQNPRHKITKRGQNVTFRCDPISEHNRLYWYRQTLGQGPEFLTYFQNEAQLEKSRLLSDRFSAERPKGSFSTLEIQRTEQGDSAMYLCASTSQGGVWETQYFGPGTRLLVL.

Details on this clonotype: The junction does not match germline at one end; this may be a read error. The chain links TRBV6-9 to TRBJ1-1, with D perhaps TRBD1 (5 bases). The CDR3 consists of 16 residues. CDR1 MNHGY and CDR2 SVAAGI come from the germline V gene. The CDR3 is CAGSSFEQEMNTEAFF. The CDR3 DNA reads TGTGCCGGCAGTTCTTTTGAACAGGAGATGAACACTGAAGCTTTCTTT.

The chain is built from TRBV9 and TRBJ1-4; 8 bases line up with TRBD1. The CDR3 extends over 16 amino acids. Germline values: CDR1 SGDLS, CDR2 YYNGEE. V trimming: 2 bases; J trimming: 3 bases; junction bases outside the gene matches: 6. The CDR3, as DNA: TGTGCCAGCAGCGTGGCAGGGGGCGCATCTAATGAAAAACTGTTTTTT. Translated, it gives CASSVAGGASNEKLFF.

This clonotype came up many times. V gene TRBV9 combines with J gene TRBJ2-1; tentatively, D is TRBD2 (6 bases). V lost 4 bases and J lost 6, with 14 bases in between. Germline V CDR1 and CDR2: SGDLS, YYNGEE. This CDR3 is built from 14 residues. The CDR3 region is CASSRGGAGNEQFF. The DNA for the CDR3 is TGTGCCAGCAGCCGTGGAGGGGCAGGCAATGAGCAGTTCTTC.

This clonotype has ten or more counts. The V call is TRBV7-2, the J call TRBJ2-4; D not resolved. From germline, CDR1 is SGHTA and CDR2 FQGNSA. This CDR3 has 14 amino acids. Trimming removed 5 bases at V and 2 bases at J, with 10 bases between. The CDR3 DNA reads TGTGCCAGCAGCCCTTGGACCTCCAAAAACATTCAGTACTTC. Translating it yields CASSPWTSKNIQYF.

This clonotype was seen repeatedly, ten times or more. This chain uses TRBV30 with TRBJ1-1, with 8 bases fitting TRBD1. V lost 6 bases to trimming and J lost 7 bases; unmatched junction nucleotides: 19. The V gene's germline CDR1 is GTSNPN and CDR2 SVGIG (reference sequence). This CDR3 has 16 amino acids. Here the CDR3 reads CACKKGPGGLMDEAFF. The CDR3 DNA reads as TGTGCCTGCAAAAAAGGGCCAGGGGGCCTGATGGATGAAGCTTTCTTT.